The 27 T cell receptor beta chains given below trace back to one sample, sequenced in a study of blood T cell repertoires in COVID-19. Here immunoSEQ multiplex PCR was the method, and the copy in TCRdb shows in-frame clones only, minus some. This table holds about 400,000 clones, roughly 90% found once. The material sequenced was peripheral blood. These receptors were obtained from a woman between 25 and 40 years old with active or convalescent COVID-19.

The chain links TRBV10-3 to TRBJ1-4; TRBD1 is a possible D gene (5 bases). V lost 2 bases to trimming and J lost 10 bases, with 17 bases between them. The CDR3 totals 15 residues. The germline V gene encodes CDR1 ENHRY and CDR2 SYGVKD. The CDR3 is CAISEPASGGGKLFF. The CDR3 bases are TGTGCCATCAGTGAGCCAGCCTCGGGGGGGGGAAAACTGTTTTTT.

This chain links TRBV2 with TRBJ1-4; no clear D gene. Germline V gives CDR1 SNHLY, CDR2 FYNNEI. Trimming left V 4 bases short and J 8 bases short, with 8 bases between. The CDR3 has 12 amino acids. In DNA, the CDR3 is TGTGCCAGCAGTGTGGGCGAGGAAAAACTGTTTTTT. Encoded protein: CASSVGEEKLFF.

The CDR3 protein is CASGLVGQSSGNTIYF. The CDR3 coding sequence is TGTGCTAGTGGTTTGGTTGGGCAAAGCTCTGGAAACACCATATATTTT. V and J are TRBV12-5 and TRBJ1-3; D is unclear. Deletions cut 0 bases from V and 0 bases from J, with 9 bases between. Per the germline V gene, CDR1 is LGHNT and CDR2 is FRNRAP. The CDR3 is 16 amino acids.

This clone has only a few counts. V gene TRBV7-9 combines with J gene TRBJ2-1; 9 nucleotides agree with TRBD2. The length of the CDR3 is 15 residues. V lost 6 bases and J lost 8; bases outside the gene matches: 11. Germline assignment: CDR1 SEHNR and CDR2 FQNEAQ (reference sequence). The CDR3 sequence is CASRDLAGGSDEQFF. As DNA, the CDR3 is TGTGCCAGCAGGGACCTGGCGGGGGGGTCTGATGAGCAGTTCTTC. The variable domain in full, completed from reference TRBV7-9 and TRBJ2-1, reads DTGVSQNPRHKITKRGQNVTFRCDPISEHNRLYWYRQTLGQGPEFLTYFQNEAQLEKSRLLSDRFSAERPKGSFSTLEIQRTEQGDSAMYLCASRDLAGGSDEQFFGPGTRLTVL.

The genes are TRBV29-1 and TRBJ1-3; the match to TRBD1 covers 11 bases. Looked up from germline, CDR1 is SQVTM and CDR2 is ANQGSEA. This CDR3 region has 15 residues. The junction had 5 bases not matched to a gene; V was cut back by 3 bases and J by 4 bases. The CDR3 is CSVEDRTGGGNTIYF. The DNA for the CDR3 is TGCAGCGTTGAGGATAGGACAGGGGGCGGAAACACCATATATTTT.

The CDR3 region has the DNA TGTGCCAGCAGTGATCAGGGACAGGGGTCGAATTCACCCCTCCACTTT. Translating gives CASSDQGQGSNSPLHF. This chain joins TRBV2 and TRBJ1-6, with TRBD1 matching over 10 bases. V lost 3 bases, J lost 7 bases, and 6 bases stayed unmatched. CDR3 length: 16 amino acids. CDR1 is SNHLY and CDR2 is FYNNEI in the germline V gene.

The chain employs TRBV7-2 and TRBJ1-4; 9 nucleotides align to TRBD1. This CDR3 has 14 amino acids. CDR1 and CDR2 from the germline V gene are SGHTA and FQGNSA. The junction had 2 bases not matched to a gene; V was cut back by 6 bases and J by 3 bases. Here the CDR3 DNA reads TGTGCCAGCAGACAGGGGGCCTCTAATGAAAAACTGTTTTTT. Protein: CASRQGASNEKLFF.

The V gene is TRBV18, the J gene TRBJ1-3; D not certain. The ends were cut back, 2 bases at V and 4 bases at J, with 12 bases in the middle. The CDR3 has 15 amino acids. CDR1 is KGHSH and CDR2 is LQKENI in the germline V gene. The CDR3 nucleotides are TGTGCCAGCTCACCAAGCCAGTCGGGGGGAAACACCATATATTTT. Amino acid sequence: CASSPSQSGGNTIYF.

The rearrangement links TRBV5-8 to TRBJ1-1, with 8 bases fitting TRBD1. The CDR3 extends over 13 amino acids. The germline V gene encodes CDR1 SGHTS and CDR2 YDEGEE. The junction had 4 bases not matched to a gene; V was cut back by 2 bases and J by 7 bases. CDR3 loop: CASSFRGRGEAFF. The CDR3 nucleotides are TGTGCCAGCAGCTTCAGGGGGCGCGGTGAAGCTTTCTTT.

This chain joins TRBV19 and TRBJ1-5; D call uncertain. Per the germline V gene, CDR1 is LNHDA and CDR2 is SQIVND (reference sequence). V gave up 3 bases and J gave up 4 bases, with 10 bases separating them. The CDR3 sequence is 14 residues long. CDR3 nucleotide sequence: TGTGCCAGTAGTATTTCGTCAGTTAATCAGCCCCAGCATTTT. As protein: CASSISSVNQPQHF.

This chain joins TRBV7-2 and TRBJ2-1; weak D call: TRBD1 (5 bases). The CDR3 covers 11 residues. V was shortened by 5 bases and J by 15 bases, with 14 bases between the two germline ends. Germline-derived CDR1 and CDR2 are SGHTA and FQGNSA. CDR3 loop: CASSRPDKAFF. DNA for the CDR3: TGTGCCAGCAGCAGGCCGGACAAAGCGTTCTTC.

The V call is TRBV5-4, the J call TRBJ1-3; D possibly corresponds to TRBD1 (5 bases). Trimming shortened V by 0 bases and J by 4 bases, and 11 bases separated the two germline ends. The germline V gene has CDR1 SGHNT and CDR2 YYREEE (reference sequence). The CDR3 covers 15 residues. The CDR3 DNA follows: TGTGCCAGCAGCTTGGCGGGGACTCGAGGAAACACCATATATTTT. Its protein product is CASSLAGTRGNTIYF.

V gene TRBV10-2 combines with J gene TRBJ1-4; TRBD1 matches at 9 bases. Trimming at V came to 8 bases and at J to 4 bases, leaving 5 bases not matched to a gene. Germline-derived CDR1 and CDR2 are WSHSY and SAAADI. The CDR3 is made up of 14 amino acids. The CDR3 protein is CASGRTGDNEKLFF. DNA of the CDR3: TGCGCCAGCGGTCGGACAGGGGATAATGAAAAACTGTTTTTT.

The gene calls are TRBV5-4 and TRBJ2-4, with 8 positions matching TRBD2. CDR3 length equals 18 residues. Germline lookup yields CDR1 SGHNT and CDR2 YYREEE (reference sequence). V trimming: 1 base; J trimming: 7 bases; junction bases outside the gene matches: 16. The CDR3 spells CASSLLGGQGPGGNIQYF. The CDR3 nucleotides are TGTGCCAGCAGCTTGCTCGGGGGGCAGGGTCCGGGAGGGAACATTCAGTACTTC.

This clone was picked up a small number of times. The CDR3 region has the DNA TGTGCCAGCAGTAGTACAGGGAGCGAGCAGTACTTC. It is translated as CASSSTGSEQYF. The V and J genes are TRBV5-5 and TRBJ2-7; TRBD1 is a possible D gene (6 bases). The germline V and J ends were trimmed by 5 bases and 6 bases, with 12 bases remaining between them. Per the germline V gene, CDR1 is SGHKS and CDR2 is YYEKEE (reference sequence). The CDR3 extends over 12 amino acids.

This clone came up once. This sample also contains other DNA sequences that code for the same CDR3. J is TRBJ1-1 and V is TRBV19; 7 bases agree with TRBD1. The CDR3 length is 14 residues. J lost 0 bases, V lost 5 bases, and 3 bases had no gene match. CDR1 and CDR2 from the germline V gene are LNHDA and SQIVND (reference sequence). The CDR3 DNA reads as TGTGCCAGTAGTGGCACAGGGGTGAACACTGAAGCTTTCTTT. This gives the protein CASSGTGVNTEAFF.

The CDR3: CASSPHGDNYGYTF. CDR3 DNA sequence: TGTGCCAGCAGCCCCCACGGAGATAACTATGGCTACACCTTC. The chain joins TRBV3-1 (or the pseudogene TRBV3-2) to TRBJ1-2; D not resolved. Trimming removed 4 bases at V and 1 base at J, with 10 bases between. Looked up from germline, CDR1 is LGHDT and CDR2 is YNNKEL (reference sequence). CDR3 size: 14 residues.

The sample holds one count of this clone. The CDR3 nucleotides read TGTGCCAGCAGTTGGGGGGGGTCTGGGCAGTTCTTC. The encoded protein is CASSWGGSGQFF. This chain links TRBV12-3 or TRBV12-4 with TRBJ2-1; 7 nucleotides match TRBD2. The CDR3 covers 12 residues. After removal of 4 bases from V and 12 bases from J, the junction contained 6 bases not matched to a gene.

The chain links TRBV6-6 to TRBJ2-5; 13 nucleotides agree with TRBD2. The CDR3 spans 17 residues. In germline, CDR1 is MNHNY, CDR2 SVGAGI (reference sequence). J was trimmed by 4 bases and V by 5 bases; bases with no gene match: 10. The CDR3 region is CASSLGTSGGALETQYF. CDR3 sequence (DNA): TGTGCCAGCAGTCTGGGAACTAGCGGGGGGGCCTTAGAGACCCAGTACTTC.

This chain connects TRBV19 to TRBJ2-4, with TRBD2 matching over 7 bases. CDR1 and CDR2 (germline): LNHDA, SQIVND (reference sequence). The CDR3 runs 16 residues. V lost 1 base, J lost 9 bases, and 12 bases stayed unmatched. Here the CDR3 DNA reads TGTGCCAGTAGTATAGTTCCCTCTGGGGGGGACGGCATTCAGTACTTC. Residues: CASSIVPSGGDGIQYF. Based on the CDR3 plus reference TRBV19 and TRBJ2-4, the full variable domain is DGGITQSPKYLFRKEGQNVTLSCEQNLNHDAMYWYRQDPGQGLRLIYYSQIVNDFQKGDIAEGYSVSREKKESFPLTVTSAQKNPTAFYLCASSIVPSGGDGIQYFGAGTRLSVL.

This chain joins TRBV19 and TRBJ2-7, with D hard to call. V dropped 8 bases and J dropped 4 bases, with 12 bases sitting between them. CDR3 size: 12 residues. Looked up from germline, CDR1 is LNHDA and CDR2 is SQIVND (reference sequence). The CDR3 protein is CASSNTLYEQYF. The CDR3 nucleotides read TGTGCCAGTTCGAACACCCTTTACGAGCAGTACTTC.

The chain couples TRBV4-1 to TRBJ1-2; D is uncertain. V was cut by 0 bases and J by 0 bases, with 5 bases left in between. The CDR3 contains 14 residues. Germline loops: CDR1 MGHRA, CDR2 YSYEKL. The CDR3 coding sequence is TGCGCCAGCAGCCAAGACTGGCCTAACTATGGCTACACCTTC. The encoded protein is CASSQDWPNYGYTF.

The J gene is TRBJ2-2, the V gene TRBV12-5, with no clear D. The V gene lost 2 bases and the J gene lost 6 bases, with 7 bases spanning the gap. The germline V gene has CDR1 LGHNT and CDR2 FRNRAP. The CDR3 is 13 amino acids. The CDR3 spells CASGLFRSGELFF. The CDR3 DNA sequence: TGTGCTAGTGGTTTGTTTAGATCCGGGGAGCTGTTTTTT.

This sequence joins TRBV14 and TRBJ2-7; 8 positions match TRBD2. The CDR3 runs to 16 residues. V dropped 4 bases and J dropped 0; count of bases not matched to a gene: 8. Germline CDR1 is SGHDN and CDR2 is FVKESK. The CDR3 region has the DNA TGTGCCAGCAGCCCCTGGACTAGCTTAAGCTCCTACGAGCAGTACTTC. Translated, it gives CASSPWTSLSSYEQYF.

V gene TRBV13 combines with J gene TRBJ1-1; TRBD1 is a possible D gene (5 bases). V was cut by 1 base and J by 5 bases, with 8 bases left in between. Per germline, CDR1 PRHDT and CDR2 FYEKMQ (reference sequence). This CDR3 spans 13 amino acids. The CDR3 region has the DNA TGTGCCAGCAGCTTAGTCCAGGGAACTGAAGCTTTCTTT. It encodes CASSLVQGTEAFF.

The chain has TRBV27 and TRBJ1-5; possibly TRBD1 for D (6 bases). V was shortened by 2 bases and J by 7 bases, with 21 bases between the two germline ends. Germline V gives CDR1 MNHEY, CDR2 SMNVEV (reference sequence). This CDR3 has 17 residues. For the CDR3, the DNA is TGTGCCAGCAGTTTACAGGGAGGGGGTAGCCCTGGACAGCCCCAGCATTTT. Protein product: CASSLQGGGSPGQPQHF.

This sequence joins TRBV15 and TRBJ1-2; 7 bases agree with TRBD1. The CDR3 is made up of 17 amino acids. V dropped 4 bases and J dropped 7; count of bases not matched to a gene: 18. Germline CDR1 is LNHNV and CDR2 is YYDKDF (reference sequence). The DNA for the CDR3 is TGTGCCACCAGCACAGATCTCCGGGACAGTGGCTGGAGTGGCTACACCTTC. Translation: CATSTDLRDSGWSGYTF. Based on the CDR3 plus reference TRBV15 and TRBJ1-2, the full variable domain is DAMVIQNPRYQVTQFGKPVTLSCSQTLNHNVMYWYQQKSSQAPKLLFHYYDKDFNNEADTPDNFQSRRPNTSFCFLDIRSPGLGDTAMYLCATSTDLRDSGWSGYTFGSGTRLTVV.